A selection of T cell receptor beta chains follows, all from one sample in a study of control samples from healthy donors and cancer patients. Sequencing used immunoSEQ multiplex PCR; TCRdb keeps in-frame clones, though not all of them. The sample includes some 120,000 clones, 93% of them seen just once. Specimen: blood. Receptors originate from a man aged 25-45 years in good health. Both conserved end residues are part of each CDR3. Each record gives: V gene, D gene, clone size, J gene, CDR3 DNA, CDR3 protein. A D gene is named only where the DNA matches it firmly. Size values are once, few and many counts, or a class for expanded clones, and some rows have none.

V: TRBV5-1
D: TRBD2
size: .
J: TRBJ2-2
DNA: TGCGCCAGCAGCCCATTGACTAGCGGGGGACCGCCGAACACCGGGGAGCTGTTTTTT
CDR3: CASSPLTSGGPPNTGELFF

V: TRBV9
D: .
size: .
J: TRBJ1-1
DNA: TGTGCCAGCAGCTCTGCGCTTAGTGAAGCTTTCTTT
CDR3: CASSSALSEAFF

V: TRBV18
D: TRBD1
size: once
J: TRBJ1-4
DNA: TGTGCCAGCTCACGGGGACAGTCGGAAGAAAAACTGTTTTTT
CDR3: CASSRGQSEEKLFF

V: TRBV12-5
D: .
size: .
J: TRBJ2-3
DNA: TGTGCTAGTGGTCCAGGCTCGGATACGCAGTATTTT
CDR3: CASGPGSDTQYF

V: TRBV6-5
D: TRBD2
size: .
J: TRBJ2-1
DNA: TGTGCCAGCAGCTCGGGGGGGGCCGACAATGAGCAGTTCTTC
CDR3: CASSSGGADNEQFF

V: TRBV6-5
D: .
size: .
J: TRBJ2-6
DNA: TGTGCCAGCTCAGGTCGGACGGTCGGGGCCAACGTCCTGACTTTC
CDR3: CASSGRTVGANVLTF

V: TRBV5-1
D: .
size: .
J: TRBJ2-7
DNA: TGCGCCAGCAGTCCCGCCTGGGGCGAGCAGTACTTC
CDR3: CASSPAWGEQYF

V: TRBV5-1
D: .
size: .
J: TRBJ1-5
DNA: TGCGCCAGCAGCCGGGACGGCTTCAATCAGCCCCAGCATTTT
CDR3: CASSRDGFNQPQHF

V: TRBV18
D: TRBD1
size: .
J: TRBJ1-2
DNA: TGTGCCAGCTCACCAACAGGGGTTGGCTATGGCTACACCTTC
CDR3: CASSPTGVGYGYTF

V: TRBV7-8
D: .
size: .
J: TRBJ1-1
DNA: TGTGCCAGCAGCTTAGGACTCATGAACACTGAAGCTTTCTTT
CDR3: CASSLGLMNTEAFF

V: TRBV11-1
D: TRBD1
size: .
J: TRBJ1-1
DNA: TGTGCCAGCAGCAACAGGGGCACCTTGAACACTGAAGCTTTCTTT
CDR3: CASSNRGTLNTEAFF

V: TRBV29-1
D: .
size: .
J: TRBJ2-1
DNA: TGCAGCGTTGTTGTACCCAACAATGAGCAGTTCTTC
CDR3: CSVVVPNNEQFF

V: TRBV7-3
D: .
size: .
J: TRBJ2-1
DNA: TGTGCCAGCAGCTTGGGGCGACACAATGAGCAGTTCTTC
CDR3: CASSLGRHNEQFF

V: TRBV29-1
D: .
size: .
J: TRBJ2-4
DNA: TGCAGCGGAGGAGGACTAAACAAAAACATTCAGTACTTC
CDR3: CSGGGLNKNIQYF

V: TRBV7-3
D: .
size: once
J: TRBJ2-2
DNA: TGTGCCAGCAGCCAGGGACTGAGAGATACCGGGGAGCTGTTTTTT
CDR3: CASSQGLRDTGELFF

V: TRBV27
D: .
size: .
J: TRBJ2-4
DNA: TGTGCCAGCAGTTTATCGGCAGGAAACATTCAGTACTTC
CDR3: CASSLSAGNIQYF

V: TRBV6-5
D: .
size: .
J: TRBJ2-2
DNA: TGTGCCAGCAGCAGAGAACCCGGGGTCACCGGGGAGCTGTTTTTT
CDR3: CASSREPGVTGELFF

V: TRBV3-1/TRBV3-2
D: .
size: .
J: TRBJ1-5
DNA: TGTGCCAGCAGCCCACGACTAGGGGGGTATCAGCCCCAGCATTTT
CDR3: CASSPRLGGYQPQHF

V: TRBV4-1
D: .
size: .
J: TRBJ1-4
DNA: TGCGCCAGCAGCCAAGTTGGGACTAATGAAAAACTGTTTTTT
CDR3: CASSQVGTNEKLFF

V: TRBV5-1
D: .
size: .
J: TRBJ2-3
DNA: TGCGCCAGCAGCTTGCGAGGGGTGCTCACAGATACGCAGTATTTT
CDR3: CASSLRGVLTDTQYF

V: TRBV30
D: TRBD2
size: few
J: TRBJ2-3
DNA: TGTGCCTGCTCCGCGTCGACTAGCGGGGGGGCGGTTACGCAGTATTTT
CDR3: CACSASTSGGAVTQYF

V: TRBV29-1
D: .
size: .
J: TRBJ2-5
DNA: TGCAGCGGGCACTTCACAGCTCCCGAGACCCAGTACTTC
CDR3: CSGHFTAPETQYF

V: TRBV9
D: .
size: .
J: TRBJ2-3
DNA: TGTGCCAGCAGCGCGTCAGGGAAGAGCACAGATACGCAGTATTTT
CDR3: CASSASGKSTDTQYF

V: TRBV5-1
D: .
size: medium-sized
J: TRBJ1-5
DNA: TGCGCCAGCAGCACCGAGGGGGATCAGCCCCAGCATTTT
CDR3: CASSTEGDQPQHF

V: TRBV9
D: TRBD1
size: once
J: TRBJ1-3
DNA: TGTGCCAGCAGCTCTCCGACAGGGGGGTTGGATGGAAACACCATATATTTT
CDR3: CASSSPTGGLDGNTIYF